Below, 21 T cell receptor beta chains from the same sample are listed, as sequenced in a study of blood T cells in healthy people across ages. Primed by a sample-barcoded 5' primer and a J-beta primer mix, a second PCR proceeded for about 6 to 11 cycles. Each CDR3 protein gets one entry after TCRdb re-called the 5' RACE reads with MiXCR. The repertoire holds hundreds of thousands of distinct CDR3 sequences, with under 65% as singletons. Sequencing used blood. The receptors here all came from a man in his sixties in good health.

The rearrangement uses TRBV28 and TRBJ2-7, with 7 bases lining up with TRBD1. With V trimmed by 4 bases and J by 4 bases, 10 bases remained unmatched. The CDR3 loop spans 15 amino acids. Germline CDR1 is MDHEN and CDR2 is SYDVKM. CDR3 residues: CASSSTSTGTYEQYF. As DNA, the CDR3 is TGTGCCAGCAGTTCCACCTCGACAGGGACGTACGAGCAGTACTTC.

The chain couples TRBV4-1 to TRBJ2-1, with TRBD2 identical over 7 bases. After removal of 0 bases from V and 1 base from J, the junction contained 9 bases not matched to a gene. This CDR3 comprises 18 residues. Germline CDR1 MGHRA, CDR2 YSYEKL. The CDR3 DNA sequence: TGCGCCAGCAGCCAAGATTGGGCTAGCGGCTATTCCTACAATGAGCAGTTCTTC. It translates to CASSQDWASGYSYNEQFF.

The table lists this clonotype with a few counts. The DNA for the CDR3 is TGTGCCAGCAGCCAAGATTTAAGCACAGATACGCAGTATTTT. Amino acid sequence: CASSQDLSTDTQYF. The chain joins TRBV4-2 to TRBJ2-3; no clear D. The ends were cut back, 0 bases at V and 0 bases at J, with 4 bases in the middle. The germline V gene has CDR1 LGHNA and CDR2 YNFKEQ. The CDR3 covers 14 residues.

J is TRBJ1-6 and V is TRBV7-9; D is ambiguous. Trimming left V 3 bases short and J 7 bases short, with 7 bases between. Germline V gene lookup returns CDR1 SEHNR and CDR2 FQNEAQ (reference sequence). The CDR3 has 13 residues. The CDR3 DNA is TGTGCCAGCAGCTTCTTGCAGAATTCACCCCTCCACTTT. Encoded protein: CASSFLQNSPLHF.

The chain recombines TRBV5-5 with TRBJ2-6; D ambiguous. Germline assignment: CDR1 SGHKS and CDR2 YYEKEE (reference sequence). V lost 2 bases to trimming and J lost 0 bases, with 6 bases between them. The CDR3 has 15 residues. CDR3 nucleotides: TGTGCCAGCAGCTTCTGGGGCTCTGGGGCCAACGTCCTGACTTTC. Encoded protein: CASSFWGSGANVLTF.

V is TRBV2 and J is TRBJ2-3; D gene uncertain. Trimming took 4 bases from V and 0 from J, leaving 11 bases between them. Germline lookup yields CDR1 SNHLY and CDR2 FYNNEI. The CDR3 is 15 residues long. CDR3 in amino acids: CASSVQVPSTDTQYF. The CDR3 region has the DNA TGTGCCAGCAGTGTTCAGGTCCCTAGCACAGATACGCAGTATTTT.

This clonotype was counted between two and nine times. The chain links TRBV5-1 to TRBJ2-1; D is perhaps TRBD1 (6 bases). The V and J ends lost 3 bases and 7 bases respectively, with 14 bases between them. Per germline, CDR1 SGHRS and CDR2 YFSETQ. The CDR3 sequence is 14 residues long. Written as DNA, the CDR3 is TGCGCCAGCAGCTCACGACAGGCTTGGAATGAGCAGTTCTTC. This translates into CASSSRQAWNEQFF.

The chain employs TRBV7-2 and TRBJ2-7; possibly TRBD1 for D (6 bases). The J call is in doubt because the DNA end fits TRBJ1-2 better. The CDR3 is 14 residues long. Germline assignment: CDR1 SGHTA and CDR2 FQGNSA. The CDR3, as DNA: TGTGCCAGCAGCTACGGACAGCATCTGGGTGGCTACACCTTC. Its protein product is CASSYGQHLGGYTF.

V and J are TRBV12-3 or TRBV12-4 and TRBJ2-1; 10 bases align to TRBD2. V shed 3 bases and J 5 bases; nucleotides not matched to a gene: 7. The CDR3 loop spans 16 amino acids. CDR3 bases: TGTGCCAGCAGTTTGGCTAGCGGGAGTTCCAACAATGAGCAGTTCTTC. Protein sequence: CASSLASGSSNNEQFF.

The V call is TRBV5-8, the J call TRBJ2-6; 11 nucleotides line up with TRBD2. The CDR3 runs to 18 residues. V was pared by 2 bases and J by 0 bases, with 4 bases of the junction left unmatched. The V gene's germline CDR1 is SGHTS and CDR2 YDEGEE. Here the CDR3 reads CASSFTSGGFSGANVLTF. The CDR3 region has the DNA TGTGCCAGCAGCTTTACTAGCGGGGGCTTCTCTGGGGCCAACGTCCTGACTTTC.

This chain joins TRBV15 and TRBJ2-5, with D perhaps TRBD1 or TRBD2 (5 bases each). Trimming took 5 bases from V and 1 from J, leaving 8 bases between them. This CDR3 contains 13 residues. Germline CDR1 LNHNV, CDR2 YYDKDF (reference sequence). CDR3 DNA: TGTGCCACCAGCTTGGGGACCCAAGAGACCCAGTACTTC. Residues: CATSLGTQETQYF.

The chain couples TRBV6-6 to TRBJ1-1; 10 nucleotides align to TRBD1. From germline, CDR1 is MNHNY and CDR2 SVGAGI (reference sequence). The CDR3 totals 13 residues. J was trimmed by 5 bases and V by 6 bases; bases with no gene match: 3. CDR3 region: CASRGQGQTEAFF. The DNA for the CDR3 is TGTGCCAGCAGGGGACAGGGGCAAACTGAAGCTTTCTTT.

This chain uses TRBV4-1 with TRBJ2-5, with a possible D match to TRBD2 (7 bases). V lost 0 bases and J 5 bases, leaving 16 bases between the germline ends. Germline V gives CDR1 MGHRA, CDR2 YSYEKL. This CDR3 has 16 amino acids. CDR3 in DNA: TGCGCCAGCAGCCAAGATGGGTGGGGGGGCCTCGAGACCCAGTACTTC. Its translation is CASSQDGWGGLETQYF.

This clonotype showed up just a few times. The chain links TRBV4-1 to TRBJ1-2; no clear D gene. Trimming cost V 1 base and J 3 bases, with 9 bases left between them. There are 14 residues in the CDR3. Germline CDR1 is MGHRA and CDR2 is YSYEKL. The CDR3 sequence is CASSQVITDYGYTF. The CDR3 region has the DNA TGCGCCAGCAGCCAAGTCATAACAGACTATGGCTACACCTTC.

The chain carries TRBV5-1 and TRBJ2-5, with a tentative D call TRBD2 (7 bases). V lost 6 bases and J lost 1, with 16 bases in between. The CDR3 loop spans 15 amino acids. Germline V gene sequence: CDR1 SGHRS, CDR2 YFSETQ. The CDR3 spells CASTFSAGAQETQYF. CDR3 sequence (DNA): TGCGCCAGCACCTTCTCCGCGGGGGCCCAAGAGACCCAGTACTTC.

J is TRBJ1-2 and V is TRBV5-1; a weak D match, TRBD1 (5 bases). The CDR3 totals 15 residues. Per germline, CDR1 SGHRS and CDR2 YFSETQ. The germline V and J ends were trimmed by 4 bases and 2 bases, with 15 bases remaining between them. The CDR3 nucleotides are TGCGCCAGCAGCCCGGATACAGGTCCAAACTATGGCTACACCTTC. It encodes CASSPDTGPNYGYTF.

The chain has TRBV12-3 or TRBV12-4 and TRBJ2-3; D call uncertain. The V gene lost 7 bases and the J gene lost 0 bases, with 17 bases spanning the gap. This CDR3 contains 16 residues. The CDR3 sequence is CASNLGSYTSTDTQYF. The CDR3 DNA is TGTGCCAGCAACCTCGGAAGCTATACCAGCACAGATACGCAGTATTTT.

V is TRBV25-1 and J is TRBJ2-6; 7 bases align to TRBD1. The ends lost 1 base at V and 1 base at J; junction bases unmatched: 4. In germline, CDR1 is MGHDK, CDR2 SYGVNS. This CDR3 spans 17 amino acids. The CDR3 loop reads CASSEFTGVSGANVLTF. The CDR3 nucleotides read TGTGCCAGCAGTGAATTTACAGGGGTTTCTGGGGCCAACGTCCTGACTTTC.

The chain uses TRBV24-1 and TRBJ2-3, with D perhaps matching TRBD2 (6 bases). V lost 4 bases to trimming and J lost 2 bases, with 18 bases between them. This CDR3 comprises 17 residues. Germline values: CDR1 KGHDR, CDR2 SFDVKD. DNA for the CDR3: TGTGCCACCAGTGACCGAGGTGGCGGGACCGCCACAGATACGCAGTATTTT. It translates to CATSDRGGGTATDTQYF.

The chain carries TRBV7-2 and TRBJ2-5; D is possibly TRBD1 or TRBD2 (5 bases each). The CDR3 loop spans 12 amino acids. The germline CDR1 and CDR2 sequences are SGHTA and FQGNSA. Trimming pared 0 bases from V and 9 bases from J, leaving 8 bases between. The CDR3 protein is CASSLALGAQYF. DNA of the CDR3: TGTGCCAGCAGCTTAGCGTTGGGGGCCCAGTACTTC.

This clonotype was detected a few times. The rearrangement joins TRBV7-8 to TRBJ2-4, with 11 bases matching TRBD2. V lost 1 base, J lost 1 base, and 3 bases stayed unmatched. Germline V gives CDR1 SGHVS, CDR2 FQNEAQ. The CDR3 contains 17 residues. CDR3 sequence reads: CASSLEGLAAAKNIQYF. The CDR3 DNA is TGTGCCAGCAGCTTAGAGGGACTAGCGGCGGCCAAAAACATTCAGTACTTC.